This T cell receptor beta chain was profiled in a study of blood T cell repertoires in COVID-19. Study details: Sites in the United States, Italy and Spain provided acute and convalescent COVID-19 samples. Sources were T cells, B-cell-depleted T cells, or PBMCs; the material itself was cDNA or gDNA.

Original methodology: The assay estimated nucleated cells by amplifying reference gene primers. Produced via immunoSEQ multiplex PCR; TCRdb's table is partial and in-frame only. Clone size and V and J calls were adopted from that table, with D and trimming inferred from the DNA. The sample consists of around 85,000 clones, approximately 85% of them appearing once. Sequences were obtained from peripheral blood. The origin of this receptor is a man between 45 and 60 years old with active COVID-19.

This CDR3 reads CASSDPKEWANVLTF. The CDR3, as DNA: TGCGCCAGCAGTGACCCCAAGGAGTGGGCCAACGTCCTGACTTTC. J is TRBJ2-6 and V is TRBV10-1, with no clear D. Trimming cost V 3 bases and J 5 bases, with 11 bases left between them. The length of the CDR3 is 15 residues. The germline V gene has CDR1 WNHNN and CDR2 SYGVQD (reference sequence).